Included here is one T cell receptor (beta chain) sequence, with context. What it binds is unknown. The junction had 10 bases not matched to a gene; V was cut back by 7 bases and J by 6 bases. The CDR3 is 15 amino acids. Germline V gives CDR1 SQVTM, CDR2 ANQGSEA. Normal lung was sampled as far from the tumour as possible, at least 3 cm. TCRdb's copy holds only in-frame clones and misses some; the assay was immunoSEQ multiplex PCR. This table has 1,500 or so clones, over 65% appearing once. This sample was included in a study of immune cell composition in non-small cell lung cancer. Study-wide background: Most cases were lung adenocarcinoma or squamous cell carcinoma.

Whole-study results and caveats: In adenocarcinoma, maximal tumour-associated clone frequency tracked TIL tumour reactivity. Smoking pack-years did not significantly correlate with tumour TCR-beta clonality.

The sequenced sample was non-adjacent lung tissue. The receptor comes from a human donor with non-small cell lung cancer. The gene calls are TRBV29-1 and TRBJ1-5, with 12 bases identical to TRBD1. The CDR3 here is CSAQTGTGGRQPQHF. For the CDR3, the DNA is TGCAGCGCCCAAACCGGGACAGGGGGCCGTCAGCCCCAGCATTTT.